Sequencing of this TCR beta chain was carried out in a study of T cells expressing NK-cell markers. The germline gives CDR1 DFQATT, CDR2 SNEGSKA (reference sequence). CDR3 size: 13 residues. A remark on this clonotype: The antigen is not known.

For each CDR3 protein, TCRdb gives one entry from its re-call of the 5' RACE reads, without DNA. The sample has over 250,000 distinct CDR3 sequences. Regarding the study as a whole: Dominant NKG2C+ clonotypes were found to form about 1.0-8% of CD8+ T cells in over five donors. Similarly, these clonotypes led the CD3+CD56-NKG2C+ fraction as well in a few donors.

The J gene is TRBJ1-2, the V gene TRBV20-1; the D gene TCRdb calls, TRBD1, cannot be checked with no DNA. The source material was blood T cells: a sorted CD56 or NKG2C T cell subset, CD4+ or CD8+ T cells, or bulk PBMC T cells (not recorded which). The sequence came from a woman between 18 and 75 years old in good health. Here the CDR3 reads CSAKRTGYYGYTF.